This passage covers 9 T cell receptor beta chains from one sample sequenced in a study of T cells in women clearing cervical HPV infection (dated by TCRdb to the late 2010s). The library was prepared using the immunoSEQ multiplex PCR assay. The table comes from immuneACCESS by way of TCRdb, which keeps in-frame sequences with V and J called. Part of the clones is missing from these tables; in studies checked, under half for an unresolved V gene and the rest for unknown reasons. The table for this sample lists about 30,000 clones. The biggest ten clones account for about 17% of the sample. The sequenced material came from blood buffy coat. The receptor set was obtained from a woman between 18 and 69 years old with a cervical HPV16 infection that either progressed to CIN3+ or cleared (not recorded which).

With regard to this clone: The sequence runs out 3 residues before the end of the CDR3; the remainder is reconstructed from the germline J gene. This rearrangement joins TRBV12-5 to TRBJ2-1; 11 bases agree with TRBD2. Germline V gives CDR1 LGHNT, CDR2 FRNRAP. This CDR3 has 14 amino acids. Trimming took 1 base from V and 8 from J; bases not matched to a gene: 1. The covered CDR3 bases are TGTGCTAGTGGTTTGGGACTAGCGGGATATGAG. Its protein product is CASGLGLAGYE. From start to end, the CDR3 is CASGLGLAGYEQFF.

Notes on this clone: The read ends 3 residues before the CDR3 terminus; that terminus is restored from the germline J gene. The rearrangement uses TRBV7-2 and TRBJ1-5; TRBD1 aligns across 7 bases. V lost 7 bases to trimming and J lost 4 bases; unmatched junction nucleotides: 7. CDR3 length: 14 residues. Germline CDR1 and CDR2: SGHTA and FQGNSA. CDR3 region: CASTMDRHNQPQHF. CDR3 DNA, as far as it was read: TGTGCCAGCACCATGGACAGGCATAATCAGCCC.

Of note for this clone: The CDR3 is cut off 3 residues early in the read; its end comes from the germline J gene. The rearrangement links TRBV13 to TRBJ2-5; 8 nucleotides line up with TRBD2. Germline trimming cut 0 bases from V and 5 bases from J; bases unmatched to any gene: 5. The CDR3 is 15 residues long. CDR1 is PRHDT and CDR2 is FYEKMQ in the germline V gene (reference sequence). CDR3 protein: CASSLGRTSRETQYF. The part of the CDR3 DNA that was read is TGTGCCAGCAGCTTAGGCCGGACTAGCCGGGAGACC.

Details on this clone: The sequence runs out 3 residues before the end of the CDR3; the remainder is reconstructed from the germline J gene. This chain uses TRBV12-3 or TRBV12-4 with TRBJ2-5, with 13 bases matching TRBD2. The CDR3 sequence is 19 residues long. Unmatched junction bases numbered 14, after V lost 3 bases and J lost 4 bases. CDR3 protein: CASSFRTSGGFQPGETQYF. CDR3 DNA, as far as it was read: TGTGCCAGCAGTTTTCGGACTAGCGGGGGTTTTCAACCGGGAGAGACC.

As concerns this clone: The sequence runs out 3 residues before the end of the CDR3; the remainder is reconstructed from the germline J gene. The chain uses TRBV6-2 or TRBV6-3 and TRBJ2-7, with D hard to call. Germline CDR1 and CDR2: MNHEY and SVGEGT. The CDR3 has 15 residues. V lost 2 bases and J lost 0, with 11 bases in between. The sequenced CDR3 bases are TGTGCCAGCAGTTACGGTAATGACAACTCCTACGAG. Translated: CASSYGNDNSYE. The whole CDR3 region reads CASSYGNDNSYEQYF.

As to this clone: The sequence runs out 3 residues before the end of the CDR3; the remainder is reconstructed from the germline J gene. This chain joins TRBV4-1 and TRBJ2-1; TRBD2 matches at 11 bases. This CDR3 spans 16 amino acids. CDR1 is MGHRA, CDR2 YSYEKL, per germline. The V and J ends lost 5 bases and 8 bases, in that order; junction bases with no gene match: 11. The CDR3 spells CASSKVAGGPRDEQFF. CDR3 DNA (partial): TGCGCCAGCAGCAAGGTAGCGGGAGGGCCGAGGGATGAG.

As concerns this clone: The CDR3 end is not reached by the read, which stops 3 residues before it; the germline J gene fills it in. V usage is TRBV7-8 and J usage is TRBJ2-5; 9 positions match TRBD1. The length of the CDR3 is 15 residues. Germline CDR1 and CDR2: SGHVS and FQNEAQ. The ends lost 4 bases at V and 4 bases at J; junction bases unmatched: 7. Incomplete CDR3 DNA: TGTGCCAGCAGCTCCCGGACAGGGGTCGGAGAGACC. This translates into CASSSRTGVGET. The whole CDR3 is CASSSRTGVGETQYF.

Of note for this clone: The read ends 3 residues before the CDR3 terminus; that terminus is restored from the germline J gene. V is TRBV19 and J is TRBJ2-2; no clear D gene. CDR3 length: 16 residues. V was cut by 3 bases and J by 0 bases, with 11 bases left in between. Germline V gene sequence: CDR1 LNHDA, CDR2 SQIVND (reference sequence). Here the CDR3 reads CASSILTDANTGELFF. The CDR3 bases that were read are TGTGCCAGTAGTATTCTAACAGACGCGAACACCGGGGAG. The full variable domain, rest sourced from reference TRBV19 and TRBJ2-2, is DGGITQSPKYLFRKEGQNVTLSCEQNLNHDAMYWYRQDPGQGLRLIYYSQIVNDFQKGDIAEGYSVSREKKESFPLTVTSAQKNPTAFYLCASSILTDANTGELFFGEGSRLTVL.

The CDR3 is CAWSGRSGGWSKNIQYF. CDR3 bases read: TGTGCCTGGAGTGGCCGGAGCGGGGGGTGGAGCAAAAACATT. This chain joins TRBV30 and TRBJ2-4; 9 bases map to TRBD2. The read ends 3 residues shy of where the CDR3 ends; the end is completed using the germline J gene. The CDR3 loop spans 17 amino acids. Trimming at V came to 1 base and at J to 3 bases, leaving 10 bases not matched to a gene. CDR1 GTSNPN and CDR2 SVGIG come from the germline V gene (reference sequence).